This T cell receptor (beta chain) derives from a study of OX40 agonist ivuxolimab in advanced cancers. Overall study context: Under the entry rules, prior anti-PD-1, anti-PD-L1 or anti-CTLA-4 therapy was allowed, and roughly 39% had some.

The V and J ends lost 4 bases and 7 bases, in that order; junction bases with no gene match: 6. This CDR3 is built from 15 residues. The germline V gene has CDR1 PRHDT and CDR2 FYEKMQ (reference sequence). TCRdb keeps only in-frame clones here, not all; method: immunoSEQ multiplex PCR. This table has approximately 92,000 clones, roughly 95% appearing once. The receptor was derived from an adult with an advanced solid tumor such as melanoma, head and neck, liver or kidney cancer. The sequenced sample was CD4+ or CD8+ T cells sorted from blood, obtained in a trial of the OX40 agonist ivuxolimab. The V and J genes are TRBV13 and TRBJ1-6; TRBD1 matches 8 bases. CDR3 region: CASSSSGGENSPLHF. The CDR3, as DNA: TGTGCCAGCAGCTCATCAGGGGGCGAAAATTCACCCCTCCACTTT. Full variable domain (missing parts from reference TRBV13 and TRBJ1-6): AAGVIQSPRHLIKEKRETATLKCYPIPRHDTVYWYQQGPGQDPQFLISFYEKMQSDKGSIPDRFSAQQFSDYHSELNMSSLELGDSALYFCASSSSGGENSPLHFGNGTRLTVT.